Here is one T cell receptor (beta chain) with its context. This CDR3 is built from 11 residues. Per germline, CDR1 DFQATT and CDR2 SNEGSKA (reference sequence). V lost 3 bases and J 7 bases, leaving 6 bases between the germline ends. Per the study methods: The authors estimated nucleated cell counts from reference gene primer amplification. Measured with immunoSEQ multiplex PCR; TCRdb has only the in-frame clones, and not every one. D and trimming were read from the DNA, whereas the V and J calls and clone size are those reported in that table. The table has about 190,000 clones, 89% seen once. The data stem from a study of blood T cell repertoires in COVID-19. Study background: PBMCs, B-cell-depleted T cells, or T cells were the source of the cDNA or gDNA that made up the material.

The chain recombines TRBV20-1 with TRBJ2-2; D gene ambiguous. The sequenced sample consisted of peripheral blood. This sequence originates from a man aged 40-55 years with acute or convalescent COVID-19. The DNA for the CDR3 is TGCAGTGCTAGGTCCGTCGGGGAGCTGTTTTTT. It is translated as CSARSVGELFF.